This T cell receptor (beta chain) was captured in a study of control samples from healthy donors and cancer patients. The data were produced by immunoSEQ multiplex PCR, yet TCRdb's version contains in-frame clones alone and is incomplete. The profile shows some 71,000 clones, around 90% of them singletons. Sequencing used PBMCs. This receptor was identified in a man in his fifties or sixties with colorectal cancer.

CDR3 protein: CASSPRDQEQFF. The CDR3 coding sequence is TGCGCCAGCAGCCCCCGGGACCAAGAGCAGTTCTTC. V and J are TRBV5-1 and TRBJ2-1; D is perhaps TRBD1 or TRBD2 (5 bases each). The germline gives CDR1 SGHRS, CDR2 YFSETQ. Trimming took 4 bases from V and 10 from J, leaving 12 bases between them. The CDR3 has 12 amino acids.